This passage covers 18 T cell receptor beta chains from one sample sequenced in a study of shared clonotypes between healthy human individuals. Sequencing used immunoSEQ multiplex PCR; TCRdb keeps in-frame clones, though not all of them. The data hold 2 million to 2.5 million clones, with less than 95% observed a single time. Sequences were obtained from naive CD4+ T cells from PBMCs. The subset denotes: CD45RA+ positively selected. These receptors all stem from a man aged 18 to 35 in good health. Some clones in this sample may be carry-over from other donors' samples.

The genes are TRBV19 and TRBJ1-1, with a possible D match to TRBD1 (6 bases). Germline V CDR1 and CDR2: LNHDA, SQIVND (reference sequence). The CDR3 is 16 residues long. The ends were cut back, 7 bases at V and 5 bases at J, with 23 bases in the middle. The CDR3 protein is CASTDLARQGRTEAFF. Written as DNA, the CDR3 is TGTGCCAGTACAGACTTGGCGCGGCAGGGGAGGACTGAAGCTTTCTTT.

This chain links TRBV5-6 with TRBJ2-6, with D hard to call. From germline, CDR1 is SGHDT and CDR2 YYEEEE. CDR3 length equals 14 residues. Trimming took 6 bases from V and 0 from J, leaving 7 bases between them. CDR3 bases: TGTGCCAGCAAAGGAACCTCTGGGGCCAACGTCCTGACTTTC. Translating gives CASKGTSGANVLTF.

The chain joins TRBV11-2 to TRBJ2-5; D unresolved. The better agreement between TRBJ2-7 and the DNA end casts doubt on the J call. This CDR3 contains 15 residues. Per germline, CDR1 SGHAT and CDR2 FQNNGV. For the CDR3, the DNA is TGTGCCAGCAGCTTAGATCGCTCAGGTTCCTACGAGCAGTACTTC. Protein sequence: CASSLDRSGSYEQYF.

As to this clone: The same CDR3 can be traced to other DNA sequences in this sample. CDR3 region: CASRGGRSTDTQYF. The CDR3 DNA reads as TGTGCCAGCAGAGGGGGAAGAAGCACAGATACGCAGTATTTT. The chain joins TRBV2 to TRBJ2-3; a weak D match, TRBD1 (6 bases). The CDR3 runs to 14 residues. Germline CDR1 reads SNHLY; CDR2 reads FYNNEI. Trimming took off 6 bases at V and 0 bases at J, with 10 bases between the two ends.

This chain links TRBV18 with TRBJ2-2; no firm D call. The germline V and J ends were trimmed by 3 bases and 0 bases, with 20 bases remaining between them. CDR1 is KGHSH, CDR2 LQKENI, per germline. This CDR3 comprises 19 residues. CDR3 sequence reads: CASSPLFSSTLANTGELFF. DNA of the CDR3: TGTGCCAGCTCACCTCTATTTTCTTCGACCCTTGCGAACACCGGGGAGCTGTTTTTT.

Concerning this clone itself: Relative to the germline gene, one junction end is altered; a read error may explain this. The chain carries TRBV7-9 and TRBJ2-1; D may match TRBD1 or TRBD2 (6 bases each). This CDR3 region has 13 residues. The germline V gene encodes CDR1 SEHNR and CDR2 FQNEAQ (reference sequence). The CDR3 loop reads CASTLRGPGQQFF. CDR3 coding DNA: TGTGCCAGCACCTTACGGGGGCCGGGTCAGCAGTTCTTC.

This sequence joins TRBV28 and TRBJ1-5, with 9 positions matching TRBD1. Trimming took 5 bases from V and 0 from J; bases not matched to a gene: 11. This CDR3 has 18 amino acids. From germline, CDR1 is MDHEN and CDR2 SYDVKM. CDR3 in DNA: TGTGCCAGCAGTCCGGAACAGGGGGCGATCTATAGCAATCAGCCCCAGCATTTT. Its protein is CASSPEQGAIYSNQPQHF. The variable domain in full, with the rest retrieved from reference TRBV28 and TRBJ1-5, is DVKVTQSSRYLVKRTGEKVFLECVQDMDHENMFWYRQDPGLGLRLIYFSYDVKMKEKGDIPEGYSVSREKKERFSLILESASTNQTSMYLCASSPEQGAIYSNQPQHFGDGTRLSIL.

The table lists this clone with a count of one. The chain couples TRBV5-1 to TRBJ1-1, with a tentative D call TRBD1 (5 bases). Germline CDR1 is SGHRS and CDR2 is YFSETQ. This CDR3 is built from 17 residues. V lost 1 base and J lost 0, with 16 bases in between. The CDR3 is CASSLPREGPLNTEAFF. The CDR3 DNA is TGCGCCAGCAGCTTGCCGAGGGAGGGGCCCCTGAACACTGAAGCTTTCTTT.

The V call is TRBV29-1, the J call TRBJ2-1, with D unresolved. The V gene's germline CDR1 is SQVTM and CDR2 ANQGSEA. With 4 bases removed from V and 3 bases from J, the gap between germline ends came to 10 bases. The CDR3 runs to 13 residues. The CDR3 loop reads CSVGNLIYNEQFF. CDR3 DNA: TGCAGCGTTGGAAATTTAATCTACAATGAGCAGTTCTTC.

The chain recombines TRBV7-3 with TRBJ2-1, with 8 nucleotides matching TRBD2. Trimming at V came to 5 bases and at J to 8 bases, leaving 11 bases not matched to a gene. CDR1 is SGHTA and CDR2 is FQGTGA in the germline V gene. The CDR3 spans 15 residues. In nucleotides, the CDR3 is TGTGCCAGCAGCCGCGGGGGAGCGGGAGTCGATGAGCAGTTCTTC. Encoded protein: CASSRGGAGVDEQFF.

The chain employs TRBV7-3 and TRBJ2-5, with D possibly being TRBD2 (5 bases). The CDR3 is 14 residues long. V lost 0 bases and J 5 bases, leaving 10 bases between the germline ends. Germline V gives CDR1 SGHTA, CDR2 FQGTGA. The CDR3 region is CASSLTGSVETQYF. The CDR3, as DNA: TGTGCCAGCAGCTTAACGGGGAGCGTGGAGACCCAGTACTTC.

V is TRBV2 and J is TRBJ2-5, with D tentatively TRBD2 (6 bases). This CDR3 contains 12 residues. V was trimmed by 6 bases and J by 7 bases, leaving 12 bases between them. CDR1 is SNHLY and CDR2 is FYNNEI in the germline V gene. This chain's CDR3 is CASRGGMGTQYF. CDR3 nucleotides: TGTGCCAGCAGAGGCGGGATGGGGACCCAGTACTTC.

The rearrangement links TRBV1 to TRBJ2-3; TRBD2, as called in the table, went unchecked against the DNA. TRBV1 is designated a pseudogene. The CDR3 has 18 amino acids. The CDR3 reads CTSRGVIGAGGHPDTQYF. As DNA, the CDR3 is TGCACCAGCAGGGGGGTTATAGGAGCGGGAGGCCATCCGGATACGCAGTATTTT.

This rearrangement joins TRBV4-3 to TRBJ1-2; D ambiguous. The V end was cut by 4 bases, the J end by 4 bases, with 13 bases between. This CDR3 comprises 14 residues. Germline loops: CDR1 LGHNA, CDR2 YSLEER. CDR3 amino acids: CASSRGGLFYGYTF. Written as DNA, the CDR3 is TGCGCCAGCAGCCGCGGAGGGTTGTTCTATGGCTACACCTTC.

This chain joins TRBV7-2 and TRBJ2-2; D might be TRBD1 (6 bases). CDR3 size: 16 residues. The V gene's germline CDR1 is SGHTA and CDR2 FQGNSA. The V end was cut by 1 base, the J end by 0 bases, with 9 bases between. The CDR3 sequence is CASSLVGAANTGELFF. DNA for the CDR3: TGTGCCAGCAGCTTAGTGGGGGCGGCGAACACCGGGGAGCTGTTTTTT. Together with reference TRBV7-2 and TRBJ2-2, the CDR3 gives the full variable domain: GAGVSQSPSNKVTEKGKDVELRCDPISGHTALYWYRQSLGQGLEFLIYFQGNSAPDKSGLPSDRFSAERTGGSVSTLTIQRTQQEDSAVYLCASSLVGAANTGELFFGEGSRLTVL.

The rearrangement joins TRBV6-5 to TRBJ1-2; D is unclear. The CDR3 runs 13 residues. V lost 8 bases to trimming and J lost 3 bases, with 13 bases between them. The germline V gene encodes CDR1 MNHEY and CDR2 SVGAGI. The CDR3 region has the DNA TGTGCCAGCTGCCGTGGCCCTGACTATGGCTACACCTTC. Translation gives CASCRGPDYGYTF.

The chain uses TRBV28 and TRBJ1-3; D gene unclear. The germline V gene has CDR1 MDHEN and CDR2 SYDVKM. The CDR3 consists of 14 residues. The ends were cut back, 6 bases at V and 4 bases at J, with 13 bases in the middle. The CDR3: CASRSPGRGNTIYF. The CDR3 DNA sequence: TGTGCCAGCAGGTCTCCCGGGAGAGGAAACACCATATATTTT.

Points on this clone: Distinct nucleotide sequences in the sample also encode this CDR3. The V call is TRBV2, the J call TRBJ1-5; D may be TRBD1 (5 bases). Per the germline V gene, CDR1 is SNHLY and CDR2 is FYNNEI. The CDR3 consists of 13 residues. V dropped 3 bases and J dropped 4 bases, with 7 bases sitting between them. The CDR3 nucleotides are TGTGCCAGCAGTGACGGGGGGAATCAGCCCCAGCATTTT. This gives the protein CASSDGGNQPQHF.